This T cell receptor (beta chain) derives from a study of blood T cell repertoires in COVID-19. On the study more broadly: There were acute and convalescent COVID-19 samples, and they came from the United States, Italy and Spain. In each case, the material was cDNA or gDNA derived from T cells, B-cell-depleted T cells, or PBMCs.

The CDR3 has 14 amino acids. Germline V gives CDR1 LNHDA, CDR2 SQIVND (reference sequence). J was trimmed by 2 bases and V by 6 bases; bases with no gene match: 4. As originally analysed: Amplification from reference gene primers served as the basis for estimated nucleated cell counts. Assay: immunoSEQ multiplex PCR; the TCRdb copy retains only in-frame clones and omits some. D and trimming were read from the DNA, whereas the V and J calls and clone size are those reported in that table. The repertoire has around 100,000 clones, roughly nine tenths of them found once; the top ten carry roughly 2.1%. Sequencing used peripheral blood. The clonotype originates from a man aged 50 or older with active COVID-19. The gene calls are TRBV19 and TRBJ1-1; 9 nucleotides match TRBD1. In nucleotides, the CDR3 is TGTGCCAGTAGCCGGGACAGGGTTAACACTGAAGCTTTCTTT. This sequence encodes CASSRDRVNTEAFF.